A single sample gave rise to the 32 T cell receptor beta chains below, sequenced in a study of beta chain features in type 1 diabetes. No antigens are known for them. Findings and limits, study-wide: Shorter TCRB CDR3s, moderately but significantly so, were found in Type 1 diabetes patients in all four CD4+ subsets.

Since all of the isolated RNA was reverse transcribed, expressed TCRB transcripts were what got sequenced. Sequencing used immunoSEQ multiplex PCR; TCRdb keeps in-frame clones, though not all of them. The sample records 300,000 to 400,000 clones, 8.5% to 10% being singletons. Sample: central memory CD4+ T cells from blood. These receptors were taken from a man aged 25 to 45 with type 1 diabetes.

This rearrangement joins TRBV28 to TRBJ2-2; D is undetermined. This CDR3 contains 12 residues. V was cut by 8 bases and J by 5 bases, with 9 bases left in between. Germline V CDR1 and CDR2: MDHEN, SYDVKM. The CDR3 region is CASPDATGELFF. The CDR3 DNA follows: TGTGCCAGCCCCGACGCTACCGGGGAGCTGTTTTTT.

The chain couples TRBV19 to TRBJ1-5, with 8 positions matching TRBD1. V lost 4 bases, J lost 3 bases, and 8 bases stayed unmatched. Germline V gene sequence: CDR1 LNHDA, CDR2 SQIVND (reference sequence). This CDR3 is built from 16 residues. The CDR3 nucleotides read TGTGCCAGTAGTACTATCGACAGGGGTGACAATCAGCCCCAGCATTTT. Translated: CASSTIDRGDNQPQHF.

This clone was detected only a few times. The rearrangement uses TRBV19 and TRBJ2-7; D call uncertain. Trimming took 5 bases from V and 3 from J, leaving 17 bases between them. The CDR3 runs 15 residues. Germline loops: CDR1 LNHDA, CDR2 SQIVND (reference sequence). The CDR3 region has the DNA TGTGCCAGTAGTTCATCCATCGTCCGTGGCTACGAGCAGTACTTC. Protein sequence: CASSSSIVRGYEQYF.

V gene TRBV21-1 combines with J gene TRBJ1-1. TRBV21-1 is designated a pseudogene. This CDR3 has 13 residues. The CDR3 DNA reads as TGTGCCAGCAGCAAAGAGGAGGGACCTGAAGCTTTCTTT. This codes for CASSKEEGPEAFF.

The V call is TRBV6-6, the J call TRBJ1-3; a weak D match, TRBD1 (6 bases). Germline V lookup: CDR1 MNHNY, CDR2 SVGAGI (reference sequence). The CDR3 totals 16 residues. V lost 7 bases to trimming and J lost 4 bases, with 20 bases between them. The CDR3 DNA is TGTGCCAGCACTAGAGGGGGGACATTTTCGGGAAACACCATATATTTT. It yields the protein CASTRGGTFSGNTIYF.

This clone was picked up a small number of times. The chain carries TRBV5-1 and TRBJ2-3; no reliable D call. Germline CDR1 is SGHRS and CDR2 is YFSETQ. The CDR3 has 14 residues. The V end was cut by 6 bases, the J end by 1 base, with 12 bases between. The CDR3: CASTGLTGTDTQYF. The CDR3 region has the DNA TGCGCCAGCACGGGTCTAACAGGCACAGATACGCAGTATTTT.

V usage is TRBV7-3 and J usage is TRBJ2-3; 9 bases fit TRBD2. In germline, CDR1 is SGHTA, CDR2 FQGTGA. The trim removed 5 bases at V and 8 bases at J, leaving 17 bases unmatched. The CDR3 length is 17 residues. CDR3 protein: CASSLGIAGEEMGTQYF. CDR3 DNA sequence: TGTGCCAGCAGCCTAGGCATAGCGGGAGAAGAGATGGGTACGCAGTATTTT.

V gene TRBV6-5 combines with J gene TRBJ2-7; D is possibly TRBD1 or TRBD2 (5 bases each). This CDR3 spans 15 amino acids. Germline CDR1 and CDR2: MNHEY and SVGAGI. Trimming removed 0 bases from V and 2 bases from J, with 11 bases in between. CDR3 protein: CASSYSRDVTYEQYF. CDR3 nucleotide sequence: TGTGCCAGCAGTTACTCCCGGGACGTAACCTACGAGCAGTACTTC.

V gene TRBV5-1 combines with J gene TRBJ2-7; 10 nucleotides line up with TRBD1. Germline assignment: CDR1 SGHRS and CDR2 YFSETQ. The CDR3 consists of 15 residues. V shed 3 bases and J 5 bases; nucleotides not matched to a gene: 8. Here the CDR3 reads CASSSSGQGVDEQYF. The CDR3 DNA reads as TGCGCCAGCAGCTCCTCAGGACAGGGGGTCGACGAGCAGTACTTC.

This clone was observed a handful of times. The chain employs TRBV5-1 and TRBJ2-5; TRBD1 matches 7 bases. The CDR3 totals 16 residues. V dropped 4 bases and J dropped 7; count of bases not matched to a gene: 16. CDR1 is SGHRS and CDR2 is YFSETQ in the germline V gene. CDR3 loop: CASSLGLVGGFGTQYF. The CDR3 DNA is TGCGCCAGCAGCCTGGGCTTGGTAGGGGGCTTCGGGACCCAGTACTTC.

V gene TRBV9 combines with J gene TRBJ2-5; maybe TRBD2 (5 bases). TRBJ2-7 explains the end of the DNA better; the J call may be wrong. Germline CDR1 and CDR2: SGDLS and YYNGEE. The CDR3 has 15 amino acids. CDR3 region: CASSVAIQEAYEQYF. CDR3 DNA: TGTGCCAGCAGCGTAGCTATCCAGGAGGCCTACGAGCAGTACTTC.

The rearrangement joins TRBV5-1 to TRBJ2-7; D is unclear. Trimming pared 0 bases from V and 6 bases from J, leaving 7 bases between. Germline V CDR1 and CDR2: SGHRS, YFSETQ. This CDR3 region has 12 residues. The chain's CDR3 is CASSLAGREQYF. CDR3 sequence (DNA): TGCGCCAGCAGCTTGGCCGGACGCGAGCAGTACTTC. Full variable domain (remainder filled in from reference TRBV5-1 and TRBJ2-7): KAGVTQTPRYLIKTRGQQVTLSCSPISGHRSVSWYQQTPGQGLQFLFEYFSETQRNKGNFPGRFSGRQFSNSRSEMNVSTLELGDSALYLCASSLAGREQYFGPGTRLTVT.

This rearrangement joins TRBV15 to TRBJ2-2; D perhaps matches TRBD2 (6 bases). The V end was cut by 0 bases, the J end by 5 bases, with 7 bases between. From germline, CDR1 is LNHNV and CDR2 YYDKDF (reference sequence). CDR3 length: 14 amino acids. The DNA for the CDR3 is TGTGCCACCAGCAGAGATCGGGGGACCGGGGAGCTGTTTTTT. This encodes CATSRDRGTGELFF.

The chain links TRBV11-1 to TRBJ1-1; D remains ambiguous. The V gene lost 5 bases and the J gene lost 6 bases, with 16 bases spanning the gap. The germline V gene has CDR1 SGHAT and CDR2 FQDESV (reference sequence). The CDR3 is made up of 14 amino acids. Here the CDR3 reads CASSPDNVGAEAFF. In DNA, the CDR3 is TGTGCCAGCAGCCCAGATAACGTCGGAGCTGAAGCTTTCTTT.

This clone was seen only a few times. The V call is TRBV19, the J call TRBJ2-7, with 9 positions matching TRBD1. The V segment lost 9 bases and the J segment 2 bases; nucleotides outside the gene matches: 5. Germline V gene lookup returns CDR1 LNHDA and CDR2 SQIVND (reference sequence). The CDR3 runs to 13 residues. CDR3 in DNA: TGTGCCAGCGGGGACAGGGCCACCTACGAGCAGTACTTC. Translation: CASGDRATYEQYF.

The chain recombines TRBV5-1 with TRBJ1-3, with unresolved D. Germline-derived CDR1 and CDR2 are SGHRS and YFSETQ. Deletions cut 2 bases from V and 0 bases from J, with 15 bases between. There are 17 residues in the CDR3. The CDR3, as DNA: TGCGCCAGCAGCTTACCTCTACCTACAAGCTCTGGAAACACCATATATTTT. Amino acid sequence: CASSLPLPTSSGNTIYF. Complete variable domain (other parts from reference TRBV5-1 and TRBJ1-3): KAGVTQTPRYLIKTRGQQVTLSCSPISGHRSVSWYQQTPGQGLQFLFEYFSETQRNKGNFPGRFSGRQFSNSRSEMNVSTLELGDSALYLCASSLPLPTSSGNTIYFGEGSWLTVV.

The table lists this clone with a few counts. The gene calls are TRBV5-6 and TRBJ2-1; no definite D call. The V and J ends lost 5 bases and 3 bases respectively, with 9 bases between them. This CDR3 region has 13 residues. The germline V gene has CDR1 SGHDT and CDR2 YYEEEE. Here the CDR3 DNA reads TGTGCCAGCAGAGACGGAAGCTACAATGAGCAGTTCTTC. This codes for CASRDGSYNEQFF.

This clone was seen more than once but under ten times. J is TRBJ2-1 and V is TRBV21-1. TRBV21-1 constitutes a pseudogene. The CDR3 contains 15 residues. The CDR3 DNA follows: TGTGCCAGCAACCATAGCGTGAAGGGGGGCAATGAGCAGTTCTTC. This codes for CASNHSVKGGNEQFF.

This clone was recorded a few times. The V and J genes are TRBV2 and TRBJ2-7; possibly TRBD1 or TRBD2 for D (5 bases each). The CDR3 runs to 13 residues. Trimming left V 3 bases short and J 5 bases short, with 11 bases between. Germline V gives CDR1 SNHLY, CDR2 FYNNEI. The CDR3 DNA follows: TGTGCCAGCAGTGATCAGAGGGGAAACGAGCAGTACTTC. Amino acid sequence: CASSDQRGNEQYF.

Turning to this clone: This CDR3 is also generated by other DNA sequences in the sample. The chain employs TRBV25-1 and TRBJ2-3; D not certain. Germline V gene lookup returns CDR1 MGHDK and CDR2 SYGVNS. There are 12 residues in the CDR3. Trimming cost V 5 bases and J 1 base, with 4 bases left between them. CDR3 amino acids: CASSRGTDTQYF. As DNA, the CDR3 is TGTGCCAGCAGTAGGGGCACAGATACGCAGTATTTT.

The rearrangement uses TRBV5-1 and TRBJ1-2; TRBD1 agrees at 8 bases. After removal of 3 bases from V and 2 bases from J, the junction contained 3 bases not matched to a gene. The CDR3 runs 14 residues. Per germline, CDR1 SGHRS and CDR2 YFSETQ. The CDR3 region is CASSSQGANYGYTF. The CDR3 bases are TGCGCCAGCAGCTCCCAGGGGGCGAACTATGGCTACACCTTC.

The V gene is TRBV7-2, the J gene TRBJ2-1; the match to TRBD1 covers 9 bases. V trimming: 5 bases; J trimming: 9 bases; junction bases outside the gene matches: 11. From germline, CDR1 is SGHTA and CDR2 FQGNSA. The CDR3 sequence is 15 residues long. CDR3 bases: TGTGCCAGCAGCCAAGGACAGGGGAATGGTATTGAGCAGTTCTTC. Protein: CASSQGQGNGIEQFF.

The chain is built from TRBV28 and TRBJ1-2; 7 nucleotides agree with TRBD1. Looked up from germline, CDR1 is MDHEN and CDR2 is SYDVKM. Losses at the gene ends were 4 bases for V and 6 bases for J; bases not matched to a gene: 14. The CDR3 extends over 16 amino acids. CDR3 sequence: CASSSDTGGTAHGYTF. CDR3 nucleotide sequence: TGTGCCAGCAGTTCCGACACCGGTGGGACAGCCCATGGCTACACCTTC.

V usage is TRBV5-4 and J usage is TRBJ2-3, with D perhaps TRBD2 (6 bases). The germline V and J ends were trimmed by 6 bases and 2 bases, with 19 bases remaining between them. Germline V gene sequence: CDR1 SGHNT, CDR2 YYREEE (reference sequence). The CDR3 is made up of 16 amino acids. The CDR3 here is CASNSGRERSTDTQYF. Here the CDR3 DNA reads TGTGCCAGCAACTCCGGTCGGGAGAGATCCACAGATACGCAGTATTTT.

This clone was seen a handful of times. The chain uses TRBV7-2 and TRBJ1-1, with D unclear. Germline CDR1 SGHTA, CDR2 FQGNSA. The CDR3 sequence is 15 residues long. The germline V and J ends were trimmed by 1 base and 1 base, with 10 bases remaining between them. CDR3 in DNA: TGTGCCAGCAGCTTAGGAGCGAATTGGAACACTGAAGCTTTCTTT. This gives the protein CASSLGANWNTEAFF.

As to this clone: This likely came from a read error, as a far larger clone is one base away. The chain couples TRBV4-1 to TRBJ2-5, with 7 bases fitting TRBD2. Germline assignment: CDR1 MGHRA and CDR2 YSYEKL. The CDR3 totals 14 residues. With V trimmed by 4 bases and J by 5 bases, 7 bases remained unmatched. CDR3: CASSPRTRGETQYF. The CDR3 nucleotides read TGCGCCAGCAGCCCACGGACGCGGGGGGAGACCCAGTACTTC.

In this sample, this clone turned up a few times. The chain is built from TRBV18 and TRBJ2-2, with D hard to call. This CDR3 has 15 amino acids. CDR1 and CDR2 from the germline V gene are KGHSH and LQKENI. V lost 2 bases and J lost 6, with 13 bases in between. Here the CDR3 DNA reads TGTGCCAGCTCACCAACGTCCGGTCCCCCCGGGGAGCTGTTTTTT. Protein: CASSPTSGPPGELFF. The full variable domain, in which reference TRBV18 and TRBJ2-2 provide the parts outside the CDR3, is NAGVMQNPRHLVRRRGQEARLRCSPMKGHSHVYWYRQLPEEGLKFMVYLQKENIIDESGMPKERFSAEFPKEGPSILRIQQVVRGDSAAYFCASSPTSGPPGELFFGEGSRLTVL.

This chain links TRBV5-6 with TRBJ2-1; possibly TRBD2 for D (6 bases). With 0 bases removed from V and 2 bases from J, the gap between germline ends came to 15 bases. CDR3 size: 17 residues. CDR1 and CDR2 (germline): SGHDT, YYEEEE. Written as DNA, the CDR3 is TGTGCCAGCAGCTTGGGTCTCATCGGGAGCACCTACAATGAGCAGTTCTTC. It codes for CASSLGLIGSTYNEQFF.

This clone has more than one count but fewer than ten. Here the CDR3 DNA reads TGTGCCAGCCACAACAGGGGCTTGAACACTGAAGCTTTCTTT. Protein product: CASHNRGLNTEAFF. V gene TRBV28 combines with J gene TRBJ1-1; 7 bases match TRBD1. Unmatched junction bases numbered 6, after V lost 8 bases and J lost 0 bases. CDR3 size: 14 residues. The germline gives CDR1 MDHEN, CDR2 SYDVKM.

The DNA for the CDR3 is TGCGCCAGTGGACAGGGAGAGGCTGGGGCCAACGTCCTGACTTTC. Translated: CASGQGEAGANVLTF. This sequence joins TRBV10-1 and TRBJ2-6; 8 nucleotides match TRBD1. This CDR3 region has 15 residues. V was pared by 9 bases and J by 2 bases, with 6 bases of the junction left unmatched. From germline, CDR1 is WNHNN and CDR2 SYGVQD (reference sequence).

This clone was counted only a few times. The chain links TRBV2 to TRBJ1-1; 10 bases align to TRBD1. V trimming: 3 bases; J trimming: 7 bases; junction bases outside the gene matches: 2. Per the germline V gene, CDR1 is SNHLY and CDR2 is FYNNEI. This CDR3 contains 13 residues. The CDR3 spells CASSDDRGLEAFF. In DNA, the CDR3 is TGTGCCAGCAGTGATGACAGGGGGCTTGAAGCTTTCTTT.

This clone showed up just a few times. The chain joins TRBV5-5 to TRBJ2-5; TRBD1 agrees at 7 bases. CDR3 length: 15 amino acids. CDR1 and CDR2 from the germline V gene are SGHKS and YYEKEE (reference sequence). J gave up 3 bases and V 4 bases, and 9 bases lay outside the gene matches. The DNA of the CDR3 is TGTGCCAGCAGCCCGCCAGGACAGGTCAAAGAGACCCAGTACTTC. Translating it yields CASSPPGQVKETQYF.